The clone carrying this TCR beta chain was found many times. Its antigen is currently unknown. These data come from a study of breast tumors, draining lymph nodes, adjacent tissues. General observations from the study: Data only fit, rather than demonstrated, lymph node origin of most tumor T cells. Compared with lymph nodes, tumors were less diverse; compared with nontumor tissue, more. Findings are consistent with lymph node origin and intratumoral expansion of most tumor T cells. Tumor and nontumor repertoires were significantly more similar in luminal-like than in basal-like breast cancer.

Samples came from axillary lymph nodes draining the breast cancer. TCRdb re-derived calls from the multiplex PCR reads in MiXCR, one entry per CDR3 protein. Among roughly 100,000 distinct CDR3 sequences listed, 30% were seen once. V was cut by 6 bases and J by 9 bases, with 9 bases left in between. Germline CDR1 and CDR2: MNHNY and SVGAGI (reference sequence). CDR3 length: 11 amino acids. The chain is built from TRBV6-6 and TRBJ2-1, with D perhaps TRBD2 (5 bases). The TCR comes from a female donor with breast cancer. Some clones in this sample may be carry-over from other donors' samples. Input material: axillary lymph node tissue. CDR3 residues: CASSSAGEQFF. The CDR3 DNA reads TGTGCCAGCAGCTCCGCGGGTGAGCAGTTCTTC.